This T cell receptor (beta chain) was captured in a study of neurological immune-mediated disorders. Study context: Relapsing-remitting disease was seen in about 90% of the roughly 35 multiple sclerosis patients, and secondary progressive disease was seen in 3.

Germline V gene sequence: CDR1 MGHRA, CDR2 YSYEKL. This CDR3 region has 17 residues. V lost 1 base and J lost 2; bases outside the gene matches: 4. Regarding the study as a whole: On phylogenetic grouping, the repertoires of 18 of 34 multiple sclerosis patients fell within one related-CDR3 cluster, constituting a possible signature.

Input was 1 million sorted T cells, either CD4+ or CD8+. This clonotype occurred many times. As yet, its antigen is unknown. The cDNA was produced through 5'RACE with 10-nucleotide random UMIs. One entry per CDR3 protein results from TCRdb running MiXCR on the 5' RACE reads. The sample lists tens of thousands of distinct CDR3 sequences, about 4% occurring once. Input material: CD4+ T cells from blood. The V and J genes are TRBV4-1 and TRBJ2-2; 10 bases line up with TRBD2. The sequence came from a middle-aged woman with multiple sclerosis. This CDR3 reads CASSQAQRGGNTGELFF. DNA for the CDR3: TGCGCCAGCAGCCAAGCACAGCGGGGGGGTAACACCGGGGAGCTGTTTTTT.